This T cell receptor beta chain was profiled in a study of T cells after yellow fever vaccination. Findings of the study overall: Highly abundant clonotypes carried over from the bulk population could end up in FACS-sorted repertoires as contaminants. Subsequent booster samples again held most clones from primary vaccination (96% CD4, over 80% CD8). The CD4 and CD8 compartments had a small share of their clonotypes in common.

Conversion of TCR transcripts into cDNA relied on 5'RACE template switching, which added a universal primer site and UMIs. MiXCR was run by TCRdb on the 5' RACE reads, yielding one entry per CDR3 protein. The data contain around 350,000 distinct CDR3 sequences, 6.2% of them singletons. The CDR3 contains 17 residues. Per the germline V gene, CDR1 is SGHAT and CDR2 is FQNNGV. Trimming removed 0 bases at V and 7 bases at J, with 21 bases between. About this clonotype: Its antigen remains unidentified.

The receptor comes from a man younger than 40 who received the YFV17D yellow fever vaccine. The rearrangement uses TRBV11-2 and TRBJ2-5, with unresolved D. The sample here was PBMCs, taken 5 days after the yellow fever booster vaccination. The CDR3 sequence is CASSLDSVGLWIPTQYF. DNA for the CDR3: TGTGCCAGCAGCTTAGATTCGGTTGGGCTGTGGATTCCGACCCAGTACTTC.